The 18 T cell receptor beta chains given below trace back to one sample, sequenced in a study of blood T cells in healthy people across ages (dated by TCRdb to about 2015). The method behind the library was 5' RACE. Sequencer: Illumina HiSeq 2500. A second roughly 7 to 11 cycle PCR used a sample-barcoded 5' primer and a J-beta primer mix. Using fastp at Q25 and MiXCR, TCRdb reprocessed the public reads and kept productive beta chains. Identical CDR3 protein sequences are pooled into one entry, listed with their most common genes and DNA. For this sample there are some 760,000 distinct CDR3 sequences; around 25% appear just once. The top ten constitute 9.4% of the sample. These data also featured in a second study, about T cells of mothers and their children.

Sequenced: blood. The receptors derive from a boy younger than 18 in good health.

V is TRBV6-2 or TRBV6-3 and J is TRBJ2-1, with TRBD1 matching over 10 bases. The J call may be in error: the DNA end matches TRBJ2-5 better. In germline, CDR1 is MNHEY, CDR2 SVGEGT. The CDR3 sequence is 14 residues long. Here the CDR3 DNA reads TGTGCCAGCAGCCGACAGGGGGCGAAAGAGACCCAGTACTTC. Translating it yields CASSRQGAKETQYF.

The table lists this clonotype with a few counts. The V call is TRBV7-8, the J call TRBJ2-2; no clear D. Germline CDR1 is SGHVS and CDR2 is FQNEAQ. V lost 2 bases and J lost 4, with 5 bases in between. The CDR3 is 13 amino acids. The CDR3 sequence: CASSLLVTGELFF. Here the CDR3 DNA reads TGTGCCAGCAGCTTACTAGTCACCGGGGAGCTGTTTTTT.

This chain links TRBV29-1 with TRBJ2-5; 8 positions match TRBD2. Germline V gives CDR1 SQVTM, CDR2 ANQGSEA. J gave up 3 bases and V 5 bases, and 5 bases lay outside the gene matches. This CDR3 is built from 13 residues. DNA for the CDR3: TGCAGCGTTCACGGGAGGGCTAAAGAGACCCAGTACTTC. Its protein product is CSVHGRAKETQYF.

The rearrangement links TRBV5-1 to TRBJ1-5, with TRBD1 matching over 8 bases. This CDR3 has 15 residues. Germline V lookup: CDR1 SGHRS, CDR2 YFSETQ. V was pared by 3 bases and J by 0 bases, with 2 bases of the junction left unmatched. The CDR3 sequence is CASSYGQGSNQPQHF. Here the CDR3 DNA reads TGCGCCAGCAGCTACGGACAGGGTAGCAATCAGCCCCAGCATTTT.

This clonotype was counted between two and nine times. The chain has TRBV2 and TRBJ2-7; 14 positions agree with TRBD2. Matching the DNA end better, TRBJ2-1 makes the J call doubtful. Germline CDR1 is SNHLY and CDR2 is FYNNEI. CDR3 length: 14 residues. The CDR3 bases are TGTGCCAGCAGGGGGACTAGCGGGAGCAATGAGCAGTTCTTC. Translation gives CASRGTSGSNEQFF.

This clonotype was observed a few times. The rearrangement uses TRBV13 and TRBJ2-1; 10 nucleotides agree with TRBD2. The trim removed 2 bases at V and 8 bases at J, leaving 6 bases unmatched. In germline, CDR1 is PRHDT, CDR2 FYEKMQ (reference sequence). The CDR3 length is 15 residues. CDR3 nucleotides: TGTGCCAGCAGCTTAAAAGCGGGAGGGCGCGATGAGCAGTTCTTC. As protein: CASSLKAGGRDEQFF.

The V call is TRBV12-3 or TRBV12-4, the J call TRBJ1-4, with D uncertain. The V end lost 3 bases, the J end lost 8 bases, and 4 bases lay between the germline ends. This CDR3 is built from 11 residues. CDR3 loop: CASSLEEKLFF. The CDR3, as DNA: TGTGCCAGCAGTTTGGAGGAAAAACTGTTTTTT.

This chain connects TRBV29-1 to TRBJ2-7, with TRBD1 identical over 10 bases. The CDR3 consists of 13 residues. Germline V gene sequence: CDR1 SQVTM, CDR2 ANQGSEA. V was pared by 6 bases and J by 2 bases, with 4 bases of the junction left unmatched. The CDR3 here is CSVAGQGAYEQYF. CDR3 nucleotide sequence: TGCAGCGTGGCCGGACAGGGGGCCTACGAGCAGTACTTC.

This clonotype was detected a few times. This chain connects TRBV20-1 to TRBJ1-5; D may be TRBD1 (5 bases). The CDR3 extends over 13 amino acids. CDR1 is DFQATT, CDR2 SNEGSKA, per germline (reference sequence). The ends were cut back, 3 bases at V and 5 bases at J, with 11 bases in the middle. For the CDR3, the DNA is TGCAGTGCTAGCCTTGGGGGGGATCAGCCCCAGCATTTT. It translates to CSASLGGDQPQHF.

The V and J genes are TRBV7-9 and TRBJ2-5; D is perhaps TRBD2 (5 bases). The ends were cut back, 3 bases at V and 2 bases at J, with 13 bases in the middle. Germline V gene sequence: CDR1 SEHNR, CDR2 FQNEAQ (reference sequence). The CDR3 length is 15 residues. Here the CDR3 reads CASSFGRGDQETQYF. The CDR3 DNA sequence: TGTGCCAGCAGCTTTGGACGGGGAGATCAAGAGACCCAGTACTTC.

This chain uses TRBV12-3 or TRBV12-4 with TRBJ2-3; D call uncertain. V lost 3 bases and J lost 11, with 12 bases in between. The CDR3 has 12 residues. CDR3 in amino acids: CASSFFADVQYF. The CDR3 coding sequence is TGTGCCAGCAGTTTTTTCGCAGATGTGCAGTATTTT.

This clonotype came up once. The genes are TRBV29-1 and TRBJ2-3; no reliable D call. V gave up 5 bases and J gave up 4 bases, with 13 bases separating them. This CDR3 has 13 amino acids. Germline CDR1 and CDR2: SQVTM and ANQGSEA. The CDR3 DNA sequence: TGCAGCGTTCGCACCAGGCTTTCAGATACGCAGTATTTT. It encodes CSVRTRLSDTQYF.

V is TRBV7-9 and J is TRBJ2-7, with a possible D match to TRBD2 (5 bases). The J call may be faulty, since TRBJ2-1 better matches the DNA end. The CDR3 spans 13 residues. Germline CDR1 and CDR2: SEHNR and FQNEAQ (reference sequence). This CDR3 reads CASSSGLPVEQFF. The CDR3 DNA is TGTGCCAGCAGCTCCGGACTGCCAGTGGAGCAGTTCTTC.

The chain recombines TRBV24-1 with TRBJ2-5, with 7 bases lining up with TRBD1. This CDR3 comprises 15 residues. The V gene end was trimmed by 4 bases and the J gene end by 2 bases; junction bases not matched to a gene: 6. Germline values: CDR1 KGHDR, CDR2 SFDVKD. The CDR3 DNA sequence: TGTGCCACCAGTGACCCCGGGACAGCGCAAGAGACCCAGTACTTC. Its protein is CATSDPGTAQETQYF.

This chain joins TRBV4-2 and TRBJ1-1; 8 bases are a match to TRBD1. From germline, CDR1 is LGHNA and CDR2 YNFKEQ. The junction had 7 bases not matched to a gene; V was cut back by 4 bases and J by 3 bases. This CDR3 spans 15 amino acids. CDR3 amino acids: CASSPVPQGDTEAFF. For the CDR3, the DNA is TGTGCCAGCAGCCCGGTCCCACAGGGGGACACTGAAGCTTTCTTT.

As regards this clonotype: The junction does not match germline at one end; this may be a read error. This chain uses TRBV29-1 with TRBJ2-5, with 9 bases matching TRBD2. The CDR3 sequence is 12 residues long. Germline CDR1 SQVTM, CDR2 ANQGSEA. The CDR3 nucleotides are TGCAGCGTTGTGGGACTAGCAGAGACCCAGTGCTTC. It yields the protein CSVVGLAETQCF.

The sample holds a few counts of this clonotype. The chain uses TRBV19 and TRBJ2-7; D is possibly TRBD1 (5 bases). V was cut by 5 bases and J by 1 base, with 12 bases left in between. Germline loops: CDR1 LNHDA, CDR2 SQIVND (reference sequence). This CDR3 has 14 amino acids. The CDR3 bases are TGTGCCAGTAGTGGGGCGGAAAATTCCTACGAGCAGTACTTC. It yields the protein CASSGAENSYEQYF.

This CDR3 reads CASSLRFGGGQETQYF. The DNA for the CDR3 is TGTGCCAGCAGCTTAAGGTTCGGCGGGGGACAAGAGACCCAGTACTTC. V is TRBV11-1 and J is TRBJ2-5; TRBD2 matches at 7 bases. V was pared by 2 bases and J by 2 bases, with 8 bases of the junction left unmatched. The CDR3 has 16 amino acids. Germline-derived CDR1 and CDR2 are SGHAT and FQDESV (reference sequence).